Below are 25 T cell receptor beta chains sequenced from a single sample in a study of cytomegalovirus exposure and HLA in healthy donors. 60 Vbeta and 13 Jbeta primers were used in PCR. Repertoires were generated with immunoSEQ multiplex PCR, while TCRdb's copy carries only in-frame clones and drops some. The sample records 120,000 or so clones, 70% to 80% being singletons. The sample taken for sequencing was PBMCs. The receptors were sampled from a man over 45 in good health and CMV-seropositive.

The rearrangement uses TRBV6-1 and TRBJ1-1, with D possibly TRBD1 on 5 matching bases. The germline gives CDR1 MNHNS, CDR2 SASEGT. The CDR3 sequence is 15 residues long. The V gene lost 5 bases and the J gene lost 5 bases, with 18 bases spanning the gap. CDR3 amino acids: CASSPHFGGGTEAFF. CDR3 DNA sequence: TGTGCCAGCAGTCCTCACTTCGGGGGGGGGACTGAAGCTTTCTTT.

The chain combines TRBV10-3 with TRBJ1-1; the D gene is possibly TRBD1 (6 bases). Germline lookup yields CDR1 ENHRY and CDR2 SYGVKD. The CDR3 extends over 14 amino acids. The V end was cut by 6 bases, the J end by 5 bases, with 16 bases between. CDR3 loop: CAIREDSSRTEAFF. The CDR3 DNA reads TGTGCCATCAGGGAGGACAGTAGTAGGACTGAAGCTTTCTTT.

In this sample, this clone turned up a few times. Here the CDR3 DNA reads TGTGCCAGCAGTTTGGGCCCTATGCCCCTCCACTTT. This encodes CASSLGPMPLHF. V and J are TRBV28 and TRBJ1-6, with D unclear. The CDR3 sequence is 12 residues long. Trimming left V 3 bases short and J 13 bases short, with 10 bases between. Germline V lookup: CDR1 MDHEN, CDR2 SYDVKM.

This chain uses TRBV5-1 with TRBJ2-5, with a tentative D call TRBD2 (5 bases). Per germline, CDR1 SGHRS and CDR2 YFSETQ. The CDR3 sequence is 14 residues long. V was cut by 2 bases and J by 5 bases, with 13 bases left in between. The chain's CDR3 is CASSLAGVMETQYF. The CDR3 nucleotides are TGCGCCAGCAGCTTAGCCGGGGTCATGGAGACCCAGTACTTC.

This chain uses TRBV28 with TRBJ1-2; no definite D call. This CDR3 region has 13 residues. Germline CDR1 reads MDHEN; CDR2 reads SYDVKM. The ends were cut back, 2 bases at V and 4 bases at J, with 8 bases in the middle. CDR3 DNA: TGTGCCAGCAGTTTAGGGCAGAGCTATGGCTACACCTTC. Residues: CASSLGQSYGYTF.

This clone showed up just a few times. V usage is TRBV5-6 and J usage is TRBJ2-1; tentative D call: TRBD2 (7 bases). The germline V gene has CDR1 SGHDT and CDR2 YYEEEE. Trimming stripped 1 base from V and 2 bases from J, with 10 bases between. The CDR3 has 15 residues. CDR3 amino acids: CASSLTGGAYNEQFF. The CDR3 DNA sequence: TGTGCCAGCAGCTTGACGGGGGGCGCCTACAATGAGCAGTTCTTC.

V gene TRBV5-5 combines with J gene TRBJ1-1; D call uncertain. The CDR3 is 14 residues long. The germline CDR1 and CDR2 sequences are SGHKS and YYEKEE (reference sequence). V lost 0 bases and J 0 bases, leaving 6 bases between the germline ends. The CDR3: CASSLEQMNTEAFF. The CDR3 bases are TGTGCCAGCAGCTTGGAACAGATGAACACTGAAGCTTTCTTT. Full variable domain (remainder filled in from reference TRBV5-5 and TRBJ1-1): DAGVTQSPTHLIKTRGQQVTLRCSPISGHKSVSWYQQVLGQGPQFIFQYYEKEERGRGNFPDRFSARQFPNYSSELNVNALLLGDSALYLCASSLEQMNTEAFFGQGTRLTVV.

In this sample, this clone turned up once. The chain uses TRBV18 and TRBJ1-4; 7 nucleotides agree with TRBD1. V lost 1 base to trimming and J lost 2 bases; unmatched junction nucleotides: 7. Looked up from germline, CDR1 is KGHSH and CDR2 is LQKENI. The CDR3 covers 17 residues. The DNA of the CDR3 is TGTGCCAGCTCACCACGGGGGAAACAGGGGACTAATGAAAAACTGTTTTTT. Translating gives CASSPRGKQGTNEKLFF.

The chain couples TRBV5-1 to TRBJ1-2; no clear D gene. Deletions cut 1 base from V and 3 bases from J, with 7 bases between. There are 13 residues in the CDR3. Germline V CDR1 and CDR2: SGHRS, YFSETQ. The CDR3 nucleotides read TGCGCCAGCAGCTTGTCGGCGGACTATGGCTACACCTTC. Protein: CASSLSADYGYTF.

The CDR3 DNA sequence: TGTGCCAGCTCACGAAGGGAGACTATTCGAACTACCGGGGAGCTGTTTTTT. It yields the protein CASSRRETIRTTGELFF. The chain recombines TRBV18 with TRBJ2-2; D is possibly TRBD2 (5 bases). Germline V CDR1 and CDR2: KGHSH, LQKENI. There are 17 residues in the CDR3. Trimming removed 4 bases at V and 5 bases at J, with 20 bases between.

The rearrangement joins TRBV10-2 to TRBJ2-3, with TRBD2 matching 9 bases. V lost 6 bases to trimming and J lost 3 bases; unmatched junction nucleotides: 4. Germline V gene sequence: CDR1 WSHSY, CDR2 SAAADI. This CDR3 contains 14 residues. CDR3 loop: CASRLAGPTDTQYF. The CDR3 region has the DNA TGCGCCAGCAGGCTAGCGGGGCCAACAGATACGCAGTATTTT.

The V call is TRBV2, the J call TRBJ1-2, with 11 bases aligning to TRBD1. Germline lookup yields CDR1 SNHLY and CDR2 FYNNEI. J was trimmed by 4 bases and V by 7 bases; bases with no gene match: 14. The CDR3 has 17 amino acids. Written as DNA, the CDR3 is TGTGCCAGCACCCCTGGAGGACAGGGGGCGCCGGTCTATGGCTACACCTTC. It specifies CASTPGGQGAPVYGYTF.

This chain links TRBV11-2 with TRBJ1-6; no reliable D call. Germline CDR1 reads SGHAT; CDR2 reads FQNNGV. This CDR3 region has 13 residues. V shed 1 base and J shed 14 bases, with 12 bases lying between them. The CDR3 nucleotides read TGTGCCAGCAGCTTAGTAAACTCAGGTACCCTCCACTTT. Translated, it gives CASSLVNSGTLHF. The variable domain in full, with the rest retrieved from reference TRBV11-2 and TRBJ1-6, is EAGVAQSPRYKIIEKRQSVAFWCNPISGHATLYWYQQILGQGPKLLIQFQNNGVVDDSQLPKDRFSAERLKGVDSTLKIQPAKLEDSAVYLCASSLVNSGTLHFGNGTRLTVT.

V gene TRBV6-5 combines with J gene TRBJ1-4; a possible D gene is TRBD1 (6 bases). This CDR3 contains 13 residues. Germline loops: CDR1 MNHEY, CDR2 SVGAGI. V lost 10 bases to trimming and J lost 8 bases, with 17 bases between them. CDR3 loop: CATSGDVFEKLFF. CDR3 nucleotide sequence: TGTGCCACCTCAGGGGACGTATTCGAAAAACTGTTTTTT.

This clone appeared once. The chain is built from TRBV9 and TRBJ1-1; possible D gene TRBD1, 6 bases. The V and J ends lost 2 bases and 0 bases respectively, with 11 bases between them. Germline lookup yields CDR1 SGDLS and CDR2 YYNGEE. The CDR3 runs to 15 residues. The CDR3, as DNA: TGTGCCAGCAGCGTGGATGGACAGTTGAACACTGAAGCTTTCTTT. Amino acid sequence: CASSVDGQLNTEAFF.

In DNA, the CDR3 is TGCGCCAGCAGTCGCGACAGGAATCCCTACAATGAGCAGTTCTTC. The encoded protein is CASSRDRNPYNEQFF. The chain is built from TRBV10-1 and TRBJ2-1, with D possibly TRBD1 on 6 matching bases. CDR3 length equals 15 residues. Deletions cut 5 bases from V and 2 bases from J, with 13 bases between. CDR1 and CDR2 from the germline V gene are WNHNN and SYGVQD (reference sequence).

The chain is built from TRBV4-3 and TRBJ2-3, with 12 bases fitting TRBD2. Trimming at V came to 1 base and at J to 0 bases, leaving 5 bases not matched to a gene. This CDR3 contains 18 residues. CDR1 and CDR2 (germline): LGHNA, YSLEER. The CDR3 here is CASSQVLAGGSSTDTQYF. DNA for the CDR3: TGCGCCAGCAGCCAAGTACTAGCGGGGGGCTCTAGCACAGATACGCAGTATTTT.

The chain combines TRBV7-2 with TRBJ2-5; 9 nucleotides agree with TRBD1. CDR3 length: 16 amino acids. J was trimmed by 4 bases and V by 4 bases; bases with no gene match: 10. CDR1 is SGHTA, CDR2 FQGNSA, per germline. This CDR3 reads CASSWSRSGQGETQYF. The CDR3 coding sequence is TGTGCCAGCAGCTGGAGCCGTTCGGGACAGGGAGAGACCCAGTACTTC.

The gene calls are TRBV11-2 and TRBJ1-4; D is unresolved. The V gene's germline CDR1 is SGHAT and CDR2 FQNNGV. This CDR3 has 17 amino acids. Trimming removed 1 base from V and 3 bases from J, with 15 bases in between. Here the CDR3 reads CASSLVDWQRANEKLFF. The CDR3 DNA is TGTGCCAGCAGCTTAGTCGACTGGCAGCGAGCTAATGAAAAACTGTTTTTT.

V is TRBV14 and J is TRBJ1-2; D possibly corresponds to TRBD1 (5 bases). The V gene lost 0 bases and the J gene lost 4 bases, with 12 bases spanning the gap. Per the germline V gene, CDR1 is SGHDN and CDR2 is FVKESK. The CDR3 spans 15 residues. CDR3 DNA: TGTGCCAGCAGCCAAGATCCCGACAGTGGCTATGGCTACACCTTC. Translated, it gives CASSQDPDSGYGYTF. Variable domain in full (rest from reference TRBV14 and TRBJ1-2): EAGVTQFPSHSVIEKGQTVTLRCDPISGHDNLYWYRRVMGKEIKFLLHFVKESKQDESGMPNNRFLAERTGGTYSTLKVQPAELEDSGVYFCASSQDPDSGYGYTFGSGTRLTVV.

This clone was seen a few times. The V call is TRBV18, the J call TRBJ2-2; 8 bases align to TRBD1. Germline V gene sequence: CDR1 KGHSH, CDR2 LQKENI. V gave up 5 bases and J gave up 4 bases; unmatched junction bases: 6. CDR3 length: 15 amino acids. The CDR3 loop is CASSKLDRATGELFF. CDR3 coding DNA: TGTGCCAGCTCAAAGCTGGACAGGGCCACCGGGGAGCTGTTTTTT.

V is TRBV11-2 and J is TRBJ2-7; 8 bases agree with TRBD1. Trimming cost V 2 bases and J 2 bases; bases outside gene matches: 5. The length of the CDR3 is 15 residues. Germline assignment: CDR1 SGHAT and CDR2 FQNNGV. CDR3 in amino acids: CASSLLQGVTYEQYF. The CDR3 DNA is TGTGCCAGCAGCTTATTACAGGGGGTTACCTACGAGCAGTACTTC.

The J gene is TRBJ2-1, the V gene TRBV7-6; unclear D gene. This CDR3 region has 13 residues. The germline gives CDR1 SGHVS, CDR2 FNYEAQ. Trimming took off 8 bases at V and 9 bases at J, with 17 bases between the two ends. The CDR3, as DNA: TGTGCCAGCCTCGGTTACGAGTCAAGTGAGCAGTTCTTC. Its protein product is CASLGYESSEQFF.

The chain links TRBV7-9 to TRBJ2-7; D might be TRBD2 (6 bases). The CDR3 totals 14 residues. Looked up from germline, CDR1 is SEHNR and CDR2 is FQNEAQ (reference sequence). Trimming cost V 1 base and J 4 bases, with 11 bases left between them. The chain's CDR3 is CASSLGPREYEQYF. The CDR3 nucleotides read TGTGCCAGCAGCTTAGGGCCCCGGGAGTACGAGCAGTACTTC.

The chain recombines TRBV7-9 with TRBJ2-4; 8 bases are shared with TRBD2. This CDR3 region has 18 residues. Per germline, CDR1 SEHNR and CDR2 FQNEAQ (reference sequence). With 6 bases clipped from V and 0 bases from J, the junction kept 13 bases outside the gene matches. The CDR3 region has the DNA TGTGCCAGCAGACCAGAGGTAGCGGGGAAAGTAGCCAAAAACATTCAGTACTTC. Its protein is CASRPEVAGKVAKNIQYF.